Presented here are 31 T cell receptor beta chains from one specimen sequenced in a study of T-cell reconstitution after alpha-beta-depleted transplantation in children. TCRbeta library preparation incorporated unique molecular identifiers. TCRdb re-derived calls from the PCR reads in MiXCR, one entry per CDR3 protein. The table records a few hundred thousand distinct CDR3 sequences, approximately 13% of them present only once. Sequenced material: PBMCs, mostly from graft donor cells, taken 360 days after TCRalphabeta/CD19-depleted stem cell transplant. These receptors originate from a male patient under 18 who had a stem cell transplant for acute myeloid leukemia, so the T cells may come from the graft donor.

This chain links TRBV3-1 with TRBJ2-1, with 9 bases lining up with TRBD2. The CDR3 is 18 amino acids. Trimming took 4 bases from V and 7 from J; bases not matched to a gene: 17. The germline CDR1 and CDR2 sequences are LGHDT and YNNKEL (reference sequence). The CDR3 bases are TGTGCCAGCAGCCTGGTACGAGGCAGCGGGAGGCTGGGGAATGAGCAGTTCTTC. It translates to CASSLVRGSGRLGNEQFF.

This clonotype was counted ten times or more. The V gene is TRBV12-3 or TRBV12-4, the J gene TRBJ2-1; D call uncertain. Trimming pared 5 bases from V and 6 bases from J, leaving 5 bases between. This CDR3 has 11 amino acids. The DNA for the CDR3 is TGTGCCAGCAGTCCGCCCAATGAGCAGTTCTTC. Its translation: CASSPPNEQFF.

This clonotype turned up a few times. CDR3 loop: CSARSGLPTDTQYF. The DNA of the CDR3 is TGCAGTGCTAGATCGGGACTTCCCACAGATACGCAGTATTTT. The chain carries TRBV20-1 and TRBJ2-3, with a tentative D call TRBD2 (6 bases). The V gene lost 2 bases and the J gene lost 2 bases, with 11 bases spanning the gap. This CDR3 spans 14 amino acids. In germline, CDR1 is DFQATT, CDR2 SNEGSKA (reference sequence).

The rearrangement joins TRBV12-3 or TRBV12-4 to TRBJ2-7; the D gene could be TRBD1 or TRBD2 (5 bases each). CDR3 length: 14 amino acids. The V end was cut by 6 bases, the J end by 2 bases, with 14 bases between. The CDR3 reads CASRGVGTPYEQYF. Here the CDR3 DNA reads TGTGCCAGCAGGGGGGTCGGGACGCCCTACGAGCAGTACTTC.

This clonotype was recorded many times. The V gene is TRBV29-1, the J gene TRBJ1-1; D is uncertain. V lost 5 bases, J lost 3 bases, and 16 bases lay in between. Per germline, CDR1 SQVTM and CDR2 ANQGSEA. The CDR3 runs to 14 residues. The CDR3 reads CSVRHLGKHTEAFF. The CDR3 DNA reads as TGCAGCGTTCGCCACCTCGGGAAGCACACTGAAGCTTTCTTT.

This chain uses TRBV12-3 or TRBV12-4 with TRBJ2-1, with 10 bases fitting TRBD2. J lost 6 bases, V lost 2 bases, and 4 bases had no gene match. The CDR3 contains 15 residues. The CDR3, as DNA: TGTGCCAGCAGTTTATCAGCGGGAGGGCTCAATGAGCAGTTCTTC. The encoded protein is CASSLSAGGLNEQFF.

This clonotype came up many times. J is TRBJ1-5 and V is TRBV20-1; D perhaps matches TRBD1 (6 bases). CDR3 length: 15 residues. Trimming removed 2 bases at V and 3 bases at J, with 14 bases between. In germline, CDR1 is DFQATT, CDR2 SNEGSKA (reference sequence). As DNA, the CDR3 is TGCAGTGCTAGACAACAGGGTTTTATCAATCAGCCCCAGCATTTT. The encoded protein is CSARQQGFINQPQHF.

This clonotype has more than one count but fewer than ten. V is TRBV6-2 or TRBV6-3 and J is TRBJ2-5, with TRBD2 matching 7 bases. CDR3 length equals 14 residues. The germline CDR1 and CDR2 sequences are MNHEY and SVGEGT. V lost 4 bases to trimming and J lost 4 bases; unmatched junction nucleotides: 6. CDR3 protein: CASSSAGVTETQYF. CDR3 coding DNA: TGTGCCAGCAGTTCGGCGGGAGTCACAGAGACCCAGTACTTC.

The chain links TRBV5-1 to TRBJ1-2; 7 nucleotides match TRBD1. Germline values: CDR1 SGHRS, CDR2 YFSETQ. The ends lost 2 bases at V and 0 bases at J; junction bases unmatched: 4. CDR3 length: 15 residues. Here the CDR3 DNA reads TGCGCCAGCAGCTTCACAGGGGTCACTAACTATGGCTACACCTTC. Amino acid sequence: CASSFTGVTNYGYTF. The variable domain in full, with the rest retrieved from reference TRBV5-1 and TRBJ1-2, is KAGVTQTPRYLIKTRGQQVTLSCSPISGHRSVSWYQQTPGQGLQFLFEYFSETQRNKGNFPGRFSGRQFSNSRSEMNVSTLELGDSALYLCASSFTGVTNYGYTFGSGTRLTVV.

This clonotype has only a few counts. This chain connects TRBV28 to TRBJ1-2, with 7 bases lining up with TRBD1. Germline-derived CDR1 and CDR2 are MDHEN and SYDVKM. V lost 6 bases, J lost 0 bases, and 7 bases stayed unmatched. This CDR3 contains 15 residues. The CDR3 nucleotides are TGTGCCAGCAGGTACCTTGGACAGGCTAACTATGGCTACACCTTC. This codes for CASRYLGQANYGYTF.

The J gene is TRBJ2-2, the V gene TRBV19; the D gene is possibly TRBD1 (5 bases). Deletions cut 2 bases from V and 0 bases from J, with 13 bases between. This CDR3 is 17 amino acids long. Germline CDR1 is LNHDA and CDR2 is SQIVND (reference sequence). CDR3 bases: TGTGCCAGTAGTATACGACGACAGCTCCCGAACACCGGGGAGCTGTTTTTT. Protein sequence: CASSIRRQLPNTGELFF.

The chain is built from TRBV5-5 and TRBJ2-7; TRBD2 is a possible D gene (6 bases). Germline CDR1 reads SGHKS; CDR2 reads YYEKEE (reference sequence). V lost 4 bases and J 2 bases, leaving 13 bases between the germline ends. This CDR3 spans 14 amino acids. The CDR3 DNA sequence: TGTGCCAGCAGCGCGGGACCCAACCCCTACGAGCAGTACTTC. Its protein is CASSAGPNPYEQYF.

This chain joins TRBV15 and TRBJ2-5, with D possibly called TRBD1 or TRBD2 (5 bases each). Germline CDR1 LNHNV, CDR2 YYDKDF (reference sequence). The CDR3 length is 14 residues. The V end lost 3 bases, the J end lost 2 bases, and 10 bases lay between the germline ends. Written as DNA, the CDR3 is TGTGCCACCAGCAGGGGAGACAGTCAAGAGACCCAGTACTTC. Its translation: CATSRGDSQETQYF.

This clonotype was counted between two and nine times. The CDR3 sequence: CASSYAFGYREETQYF. The CDR3 region has the DNA TGTGCCAGCAGTTACGCCTTCGGGTATCGGGAAGAGACCCAGTACTTC. This rearrangement joins TRBV28 to TRBJ2-5, with no clear D. This CDR3 has 16 amino acids. Trimming took 4 bases from V and 3 from J, leaving 18 bases between them. Germline assignment: CDR1 MDHEN and CDR2 SYDVKM. Filled out from reference TRBV28 and TRBJ2-5, the complete variable domain reads DVKVTQSSRYLVKRTGEKVFLECVQDMDHENMFWYRQDPGLGLRLIYFSYDVKMKEKGDIPEGYSVSREKKERFSLILESASTNQTSMYLCASSYAFGYREETQYFGPGTRLLVL.

In its sample, this clonotype was seen many times. V is TRBV12-3 or TRBV12-4 and J is TRBJ2-7; TRBD2 matches at 10 bases. With V trimmed by 5 bases and J by 7 bases, 14 bases remained unmatched. CDR3 size: 16 residues. The CDR3 sequence is CASSPRGAGGPREQYF. The CDR3 DNA follows: TGTGCCAGCAGTCCCCGGGGAGCGGGAGGGCCTAGGGAGCAGTACTTC.

This clonotype was seen only a few times. The chain combines TRBV7-2 with TRBJ2-5; 8 positions match TRBD2. Germline CDR1 SGHTA, CDR2 FQGNSA. With 3 bases clipped from V and 8 bases from J, the junction kept 8 bases outside the gene matches. This CDR3 comprises 14 residues. CDR3 sequence reads: CASSLGAGEYTQYF. In nucleotides, the CDR3 is TGTGCCAGCAGCTTGGGAGCGGGAGAATACACCCAGTACTTC. Using reference TRBV7-2 and TRBJ2-5 for the parts outside the CDR3, the full variable domain is GAGVSQSPSNKVTEKGKDVELRCDPISGHTALYWYRQSLGQGLEFLIYFQGNSAPDKSGLPSDRFSAERTGGSVSTLTIQRTQQEDSAVYLCASSLGAGEYTQYFGPGTRLLVL.

This clonotype appeared many times. The gene calls are TRBV7-6 and TRBJ2-3; 10 bases are shared with TRBD2. Germline CDR1 is SGHVS and CDR2 is FNYEAQ. J was trimmed by 3 bases and V by 1 base; bases with no gene match: 4. This CDR3 comprises 16 residues. The CDR3 reads CASSLGAGGPTDTQYF. The CDR3 bases are TGTGCCAGCAGCTTAGGAGCGGGAGGGCCGACAGATACGCAGTATTTT.

This clonotype was counted many times. The chain couples TRBV4-2 to TRBJ2-1; possibly TRBD2 for D (6 bases). The CDR3 contains 17 residues. From germline, CDR1 is LGHNA and CDR2 YNFKEQ. V was shortened by 0 bases and J by 0 bases, with 12 bases between the two germline ends. CDR3 protein: CASSQETRPSSYNEQFF. The CDR3 nucleotides read TGTGCCAGCAGCCAAGAGACTAGACCGAGCTCCTACAATGAGCAGTTCTTC.

This clonotype has just a few counts. The chain combines TRBV13 with TRBJ2-1; D is possibly TRBD1 or TRBD2 (5 bases each). V lost 6 bases to trimming and J lost 8 bases, with 23 bases between them. CDR1 PRHDT and CDR2 FYEKMQ come from the germline V gene (reference sequence). The CDR3 consists of 16 residues. Here the CDR3 DNA reads TGTGCCAGCAGACCTATCCGGGGACCCCCGGCCTATGAGCAGTTCTTC. Translating gives CASRPIRGPPAYEQFF.

The rearrangement joins TRBV24-1 to TRBJ2-1; TRBD1 matches 10 bases. V lost 3 bases, J lost 7 bases, and 5 bases stayed unmatched. CDR1 KGHDR and CDR2 SFDVKD come from the germline V gene. The length of the CDR3 is 15 residues. The CDR3 DNA reads as TGTGCCACCAGTGATGTGGGACAGGGGTTAAATGAGCAGTTCTTC. Translating it yields CATSDVGQGLNEQFF.

This clonotype was recorded a few times. The chain carries TRBV18 and TRBJ2-1, with TRBD1 matching 9 bases. The V gene end was trimmed by 3 bases and the J gene end by 7 bases; junction bases not matched to a gene: 7. CDR1 is KGHSH and CDR2 is LQKENI in the germline V gene. This CDR3 is built from 15 residues. CDR3 in amino acids: CASSPPGQGLNEQFF. The DNA of the CDR3 is TGTGCCAGCTCACCGCCGGGACAGGGATTGAATGAGCAGTTCTTC.

This clonotype was seen more than once but under ten times. CDR3 region: CSATWDSSFYNEQFF. CDR3 DNA: TGCAGTGCTACTTGGGACAGCTCTTTCTACAATGAGCAGTTCTTC. The V call is TRBV20-1, the J call TRBJ2-1; TRBD1 agrees at 7 bases. CDR1 DFQATT and CDR2 SNEGSKA come from the germline V gene (reference sequence). The CDR3 runs to 15 residues. Trimming at V came to 4 bases and at J to 3 bases, leaving 9 bases not matched to a gene.

This sequence joins TRBV20-1 and TRBJ2-7; D might be TRBD1 (6 bases). The CDR3 spans 14 residues. Germline V gene sequence: CDR1 DFQATT, CDR2 SNEGSKA (reference sequence). The ends were cut back, 5 bases at V and 1 base at J, with 15 bases in the middle. The CDR3 protein is CSAPQGRRSYEQYF. DNA of the CDR3: TGCAGTGCTCCCCAGGGGAGAAGGTCCTACGAGCAGTACTTC.

The table lists this clonotype with a few counts. The rearrangement joins TRBV7-8 to TRBJ2-7; D may be TRBD1 (5 bases). This CDR3 contains 15 residues. Trimming removed 1 base at V and 6 bases at J, with 16 bases between. Per germline, CDR1 SGHVS and CDR2 FQNEAQ. CDR3 amino acids: CASSLGKAGWGEQYF. The CDR3, as DNA: TGTGCCAGCAGCTTAGGAAAGGCAGGGTGGGGCGAGCAGTACTTC.

This clonotype was seen a handful of times. The chain joins TRBV28 to TRBJ2-7; 9 bases fit TRBD2. In germline, CDR1 is MDHEN, CDR2 SYDVKM. Trimming took 6 bases from V and 7 from J; bases not matched to a gene: 16. The CDR3 has 16 amino acids. The CDR3 DNA follows: TGTGCCAGCAGCCCACCTCGTCTGGCGGGAGGGGGGGAGCAGTACTTC. Amino acid sequence: CASSPPRLAGGGEQYF.

The chain recombines TRBV7-9 with TRBJ2-3; possible D gene TRBD2, 6 bases. Per germline, CDR1 SEHNR and CDR2 FQNEAQ (reference sequence). CDR3 size: 16 residues. The V end lost 4 bases, the J end lost 1 base, and 15 bases lay between the germline ends. The DNA for the CDR3 is TGTGCCAGCAGCTCTGGGCTAGCGTGCGGCACAGATACGCAGTATTTT. This encodes CASSSGLACGTDTQYF.

The chain couples TRBV20-1 to TRBJ2-1; 7 bases map to TRBD2. The CDR3 length is 16 residues. Looked up from germline, CDR1 is DFQATT and CDR2 is SNEGSKA (reference sequence). Losses at the gene ends were 8 bases for V and 3 bases for J; bases not matched to a gene: 16. DNA for the CDR3: TGCAGTCCCTCCCTCCGACTAGCTGCCCTCTACAATGAGCAGTTCTTC. Encoded protein: CSPSLRLAALYNEQFF.

This clonotype showed up just a few times. This chain uses TRBV29-1 with TRBJ2-4; no firm D call. This CDR3 spans 13 amino acids. Trimming shortened V by 6 bases and J by 0 bases, and 9 bases separated the two germline ends. CDR1 is SQVTM, CDR2 ANQGSEA, per germline. The CDR3 DNA sequence: TGCAGCGTCGCTTTGTTAGCCAAAAACATTCAGTACTTC. The encoded protein is CSVALLAKNIQYF.

This clonotype was counted between two and nine times. V and J are TRBV5-6 and TRBJ2-1; D is unresolved. CDR3 length: 15 amino acids. In germline, CDR1 is SGHDT, CDR2 YYEEEE. Trimming removed 1 base from V and 0 bases from J, with 8 bases in between. As DNA, the CDR3 is TGTGCCAGCAGCTTGATCTGGGGCTCCTACAATGAGCAGTTCTTC. Residues: CASSLIWGSYNEQFF.

The genes are TRBV20-1 and TRBJ2-7, with a weak D call TRBD1 (6 bases). CDR3 size: 12 residues. Germline CDR1 reads DFQATT; CDR2 reads SNEGSKA (reference sequence). V lost 6 bases and J 2 bases, leaving 11 bases between the germline ends. The CDR3 DNA sequence: TGCAGTGCGGGTGACAGGCCCTACGAGCAGTACTTC. Translating gives CSAGDRPYEQYF.

The table lists this clonotype with many counts. The chain uses TRBV6-2 or TRBV6-3 and TRBJ2-7, with TRBD1 matching 7 bases. CDR3 size: 15 residues. The germline CDR1 and CDR2 sequences are MNHEY and SVGEGT. Unmatched junction bases numbered 8, after V lost 4 bases and J lost 2 bases. The CDR3 loop is CASSFPDRIAYEQYF. Here the CDR3 DNA reads TGTGCCAGCAGTTTTCCGGACAGGATCGCCTACGAGCAGTACTTC.